The following is a TCR beta chain sequence with its context. As yet, its antigen is unknown. The data belong to a study of regulatory T cells in long-lasting Graves disease. Notes on the study in general: Limited samples may have lowered accuracy. Newly diagnosed Graves' patients had higher TCR diversity than persistent ones.

Described time point: persistent/refractory GD, antithyroid drugs over 5 years with positive TRAb. From RNA extracted from PBMCs, the TCR library was made. With iRepertoire HTBI primers and Arm-PCR of CDR3 regions, TCR beta libraries were built. Using its own MiXCR run on the multiplex PCR reads, TCRdb lists one record per CDR3 protein. Of around 450,000 distinct CDR3 sequences in the sample, about 22% were seen once. V was clipped by 5 bases and J by 10 bases, with 21 bases between them. Germline CDR1 reads SGHDN; CDR2 reads FVKESK. The CDR3 covers 16 residues. The sample was peripheral blood mononuclear cells (PBMCs), taken when the disease was refractory, from a patient treated with antithyroid drugs. This TCR was sampled from a female donor with Graves disease. This chain links TRBV14 with TRBJ1-6; possibly TRBD1 for D (5 bases). The CDR3 spells CASSTYVAGRRSPLHF. In DNA, the CDR3 is TGTGCCAGCAGCACATATGTGGCAGGGCGACGGTCACCCCTCCACTTT.